The 31 T cell receptor beta chains given below trace back to one sample, sequenced in a study of T cell changes during pregnancy in multiple sclerosis. Generated by immunoSEQ multiplex PCR, the TCRdb table keeps only in-frame clones and is missing some. Among under 50,000 clones listed, around 92% were seen once. The material was CD8+ T cells from peripheral blood mononuclear cells, obtained before pregnancy. The receptors derive from a female donor with multiple sclerosis, enrolled in a pregnancy study.

The genes are TRBV9 and TRBJ2-1; 11 nucleotides line up with TRBD2. The CDR3 extends over 17 amino acids. V lost 0 bases to trimming and J lost 9 bases; unmatched junction nucleotides: 11. Germline CDR1 and CDR2: SGDLS and YYNGEE. CDR3 sequence (DNA): TGTGCCAGCAGCGTAGGCGGACTTAGCGGGGGGGCAGGTGAGCAGTTCTTC. Translated: CASSVGGLSGGAGEQFF.

This chain connects TRBV15 to TRBJ1-1, with D unresolved. Germline V lookup: CDR1 LNHNV, CDR2 YYDKDF (reference sequence). There are 12 residues in the CDR3. Trimming took 5 bases from V and 3 from J, leaving 7 bases between them. Here the CDR3 DNA reads TGTGCCACCAGCTACAGATACACTGAAGCTTTCTTT. It yields the protein CATSYRYTEAFF.

This chain joins TRBV2 and TRBJ1-1; D remains ambiguous. V shed 8 bases and J shed 1 base, with 11 bases lying between them. The CDR3 spans 13 residues. The germline CDR1 and CDR2 sequences are SNHLY and FYNNEI. For the CDR3, the DNA is TGTGCCAGCCCCGCAGGCAGGAACACTGAAGCTTTCTTT. Residues: CASPAGRNTEAFF.

V gene TRBV28 combines with J gene TRBJ1-5; D unresolved. This CDR3 contains 12 residues. Looked up from germline, CDR1 is MDHEN and CDR2 is SYDVKM. The V gene lost 5 bases and the J gene lost 4 bases, with 6 bases spanning the gap. The CDR3 loop is CASSPRNQPQHF. Written as DNA, the CDR3 is TGTGCCAGCAGTCCGAGAAATCAGCCCCAGCATTTT.

This rearrangement joins TRBV10-3 to TRBJ2-1; 13 bases are a match to TRBD2. The CDR3 sequence is 17 residues long. Germline-derived CDR1 and CDR2 are ENHRY and SYGVKD. V lost 3 bases to trimming and J lost 4 bases; unmatched junction nucleotides: 6. The DNA of the CDR3 is TGTGCCATCAGTGAAGAGACTAGCGGGAGGTGGTACAATGAGCAGTTCTTC. Translated, it gives CAISEETSGRWYNEQFF.

This chain links TRBV28 with TRBJ1-1; TRBD1 might be the D (5 bases). The germline CDR1 and CDR2 sequences are MDHEN and SYDVKM. This CDR3 region has 17 residues. Trimming took 3 bases from V and 0 from J, leaving 17 bases between them. CDR3 in amino acids: CASSFKLQGVMNTEAFF. CDR3 DNA sequence: TGTGCCAGCAGTTTTAAACTTCAGGGTGTCATGAACACTGAAGCTTTCTTT.

This chain connects TRBV15 to TRBJ2-7; D unresolved. This CDR3 comprises 13 residues. Trimming took off 6 bases at V and 3 bases at J, with 12 bases between the two ends. CDR1 and CDR2 (germline): LNHNV, YYDKDF (reference sequence). The CDR3 coding sequence is TGTGCCACCAGTGGGCTATCCTTCTACGAGCAGTACTTC. Protein sequence: CATSGLSFYEQYF. Using reference TRBV15 and TRBJ2-7 for the parts outside the CDR3, the full variable domain is DAMVIQNPRYQVTQFGKPVTLSCSQTLNHNVMYWYQQKSSQAPKLLFHYYDKDFNNEADTPDNFQSRRPNTSFCFLDIRSPGLGDTAMYLCATSGLSFYEQYFGPGTRLTVT.

This clone was detected only once. The chain links TRBV6-1 to TRBJ1-2; D unresolved. The germline V and J ends were trimmed by 2 bases and 7 bases, with 8 bases remaining between them. The length of the CDR3 is 12 residues. Germline lookup yields CDR1 MNHNS and CDR2 SASEGT. The CDR3 here is CASSEYEVGYTF. The CDR3 coding sequence is TGTGCCAGCAGTGAATACGAGGTTGGCTACACCTTC.

The V and J genes are TRBV11-2 and TRBJ2-5, with D maybe TRBD1 (5 bases). Germline CDR1 is SGHAT and CDR2 is FQNNGV. Trimming left V 6 bases short and J 2 bases short, with 19 bases between. The CDR3 sequence is 16 residues long. The CDR3 is CASSSPLGPLQETQYF. Here the CDR3 DNA reads TGTGCCAGCAGTTCGCCATTGGGGCCCCTTCAAGAGACCCAGTACTTC.

This clone was recorded once. The chain has TRBV11-2 and TRBJ2-5, with D maybe TRBD2 (5 bases). In germline, CDR1 is SGHAT, CDR2 FQNNGV. The CDR3 runs 11 residues. Trimming cost V 1 base and J 11 bases, with 8 bases left between them. The CDR3 region has the DNA TGTGCCAGCAGCTTAGCTGGCGGGCAGTACTTC. Translated: CASSLAGGQYF.

V and J are TRBV30 and TRBJ1-1; 9 bases line up with TRBD1. This CDR3 region has 18 residues. V lost 3 bases, J lost 4 bases, and 18 bases stayed unmatched. Germline CDR1 and CDR2: GTSNPN and SVGIG (reference sequence). CDR3 sequence (DNA): TGTGCCTGGAGCACACCCTCCGCCGGGACAGGGACCCGCACTGAAGCTTTCTTT. It specifies CAWSTPSAGTGTRTEAFF.

The chain uses TRBV28 and TRBJ1-3; D is unclear. The CDR3 is 17 amino acids. Trimming shortened V by 8 bases and J by 0 bases, and 20 bases separated the two germline ends. The germline V gene encodes CDR1 MDHEN and CDR2 SYDVKM. The DNA of the CDR3 is TGTGCCAGCTCACCTCGGGCGGGATTGCTCTCTGGAAACACCATATATTTT. Translating gives CASSPRAGLLSGNTIYF.

The chain has TRBV27 and TRBJ1-4, with D possibly TRBD1 on 6 matching bases. This CDR3 comprises 14 residues. V lost 7 bases and J 8 bases, leaving 17 bases between the germline ends. Per germline, CDR1 MNHEY and CDR2 SMNVEV (reference sequence). The CDR3 DNA sequence: TGTGCCAGCAAACCTCAGGGGAATCGAGAAAAACTGTTTTTT. Its protein product is CASKPQGNREKLFF.

The chain is built from TRBV18 and TRBJ2-1; D may be TRBD2 (5 bases). Germline values: CDR1 KGHSH, CDR2 LQKENI. CDR3 length equals 17 residues. Trimming cost V 6 bases and J 4 bases, with 22 bases left between them. This chain's CDR3 is CASSSYPSQSTYNEQFF. Written as DNA, the CDR3 is TGTGCCAGCTCTTCCTACCCTAGCCAGAGTACTTACAATGAGCAGTTCTTC.

The CDR3 DNA follows: TGCAGCGCTAAACAGGGGGGGCTCAATCAGCCCCAGCATTTT. Amino acids: CSAKQGGLNQPQHF. The V and J genes are TRBV29-1 and TRBJ1-5, with 8 bases aligning to TRBD1. The V gene's germline CDR1 is SQVTM and CDR2 ANQGSEA. The CDR3 has 14 residues. After removal of 7 bases from V and 3 bases from J, the junction contained 8 bases not matched to a gene.

The chain couples TRBV2 to TRBJ1-5, with D tentatively TRBD1 (6 bases). Germline values: CDR1 SNHLY, CDR2 FYNNEI. The CDR3 runs 14 residues. The V end was cut by 6 bases, the J end by 1 base, with 10 bases between. Here the CDR3 reads CASSGGLSNQPQHF. The DNA for the CDR3 is TGTGCCAGCAGCGGGGGGCTAAGCAATCAGCCCCAGCATTTT.

The J gene is TRBJ2-1, the V gene TRBV7-9; 9 nucleotides align to TRBD1. CDR1 and CDR2 (germline): SEHNR, FQNEAQ (reference sequence). Trimming at V came to 4 bases and at J to 2 bases, leaving 12 bases not matched to a gene. The CDR3 covers 18 residues. CDR3 bases: TGTGCCAGCAGCTCCGGGACAGGGTCAATGGTCGCCTACAATGAGCAGTTCTTC. It translates to CASSSGTGSMVAYNEQFF.

The V gene is TRBV7-2, the J gene TRBJ1-5, with D uncertain. This CDR3 contains 13 residues. The germline V and J ends were trimmed by 3 bases and 2 bases, with 5 bases remaining between them. In germline, CDR1 is SGHTA, CDR2 FQGNSA. CDR3 nucleotides: TGTGCCAGCAGCTTTGCAGGCAATCAGCCCCAGCATTTT. This translates into CASSFAGNQPQHF.

The rearrangement joins TRBV18 to TRBJ2-4; 7 nucleotides align to TRBD1. Germline loops: CDR1 KGHSH, CDR2 LQKENI. The length of the CDR3 is 17 residues. The V segment lost 3 bases and the J segment 1 base; nucleotides outside the gene matches: 9. DNA of the CDR3: TGTGCCAGCTCACCGCGAGGGGACAGAGGGGCCAAAAACATTCAGTACTTC. Protein product: CASSPRGDRGAKNIQYF.

The chain uses TRBV7-9 and TRBJ1-2, with 7 bases identical to TRBD1. Germline V gene data show CDR1 as SEHNR and CDR2 as FQNEAQ (reference sequence). Losses at the gene ends were 8 bases for V and 5 bases for J; bases not matched to a gene: 8. The CDR3 runs 13 residues. The CDR3 bases are TGTGCCAGCGGCACAGGGGTTGGGTATGGCTACACCTTC. It translates to CASGTGVGYGYTF. Supplemented by reference TRBV7-9 and TRBJ1-2, the full variable domain reads DTGVSQNPRHKITKRGQNVTFRCDPISEHNRLYWYRQTLGQGPEFLTYFQNEAQLEKSRLLSDRFSAERPKGSFSTLEIQRTEQGDSAMYLCASGTGVGYGYTFGSGTRLTVV.

The chain carries TRBV27 and TRBJ2-1, with 9 bases fitting TRBD2. CDR3 length: 16 amino acids. Germline V gene data show CDR1 as MNHEY and CDR2 as SMNVEV (reference sequence). J was trimmed by 4 bases and V by 0 bases; bases with no gene match: 4. CDR3 loop: CASSLSGGRDYNEQFF. For the CDR3, the DNA is TGTGCCAGCAGTTTATCGGGCGGGAGGGATTACAATGAGCAGTTCTTC.

The rearrangement uses TRBV2 and TRBJ2-3; perhaps TRBD2 as D (5 bases). V was cut by 10 bases and J by 2 bases, with 13 bases left in between. CDR1 and CDR2 from the germline V gene are SNHLY and FYNNEI. The CDR3 spans 13 residues. The CDR3 reads CATLTRDTDTQYF. CDR3 DNA sequence: TGTGCCACCCTAACCCGGGACACAGATACGCAGTATTTT.

The chain is built from TRBV13 and TRBJ2-3; 9 bases agree with TRBD2. Germline-derived CDR1 and CDR2 are PRHDT and FYEKMQ (reference sequence). V gave up 4 bases and J gave up 0 bases; unmatched junction bases: 2. This CDR3 spans 15 amino acids. DNA of the CDR3: TGTGCCAGCAGCTCAGCGGGAGGCAGCACAGATACGCAGTATTTT. Protein product: CASSSAGGSTDTQYF. Variable domain in full (rest from reference TRBV13 and TRBJ2-3): AAGVIQSPRHLIKEKRETATLKCYPIPRHDTVYWYQQGPGQDPQFLISFYEKMQSDKGSIPDRFSAQQFSDYHSELNMSSLELGDSALYFCASSSAGGSTDTQYFGPGTRLTVL.

The chain links TRBV2 to TRBJ2-7; D gene unclear. V lost 1 base and J lost 2, with 6 bases in between. The CDR3 length is 13 residues. CDR1 is SNHLY, CDR2 FYNNEI, per germline. CDR3: CASSEGGPYEQYF. The CDR3 nucleotides are TGTGCCAGCAGTGAAGGTGGCCCCTACGAGCAGTACTTC. Complete variable domain (other parts from reference TRBV2 and TRBJ2-7): EPEVTQTPSHQVTQMGQEVILRCVPISNHLYFYWYRQILGQKVEFLVSFYNNEISEKSEIFDDQFSVERPDGSNFTLKIRSTKLEDSAMYFCASSEGGPYEQYFGPGTRLTVT.

The rearrangement uses TRBV13 and TRBJ1-3; possible D gene TRBD1, 5 bases. The germline gives CDR1 PRHDT, CDR2 FYEKMQ (reference sequence). The CDR3 sequence is 14 residues long. Between the trimmed V and J ends, which lost 4 bases and 4 bases, there was a span of 11 bases. CDR3 sequence: CASSYGGTGNTIYF. In DNA, the CDR3 is TGTGCCAGCAGCTACGGGGGAACAGGAAACACCATATATTTT.

The chain has TRBV29-1 and TRBJ1-2; D is unresolved. Deletions cut 2 bases from V and 8 bases from J, with 15 bases between. Germline values: CDR1 SQVTM, CDR2 ANQGSEA. This CDR3 region has 13 residues. The chain's CDR3 is CSVERNRVWGYTF. The CDR3 DNA sequence: TGCAGCGTTGAACGAAACCGAGTATGGGGCTACACCTTC.

V gene TRBV27 combines with J gene TRBJ2-7; D perhaps matches TRBD1 (5 bases). CDR1 MNHEY and CDR2 SMNVEV come from the germline V gene (reference sequence). The CDR3 length is 12 residues. The V end was cut by 6 bases, the J end by 5 bases, with 11 bases between. CDR3 sequence reads: CASRGVADEQYF. The CDR3 DNA reads as TGTGCCAGCAGAGGGGTTGCGGACGAGCAGTACTTC.

The V and J genes are TRBV7-3 and TRBJ2-1; 10 bases fit TRBD1. This CDR3 spans 13 amino acids. V shed 5 bases, J shed 8 bases, and the junction held 3 bases outside the gene matches. Germline V lookup: CDR1 SGHTA, CDR2 FQGTGA. This CDR3 reads CASSTGQGDEQFF. The CDR3, as DNA: TGTGCCAGCAGCACTGGACAGGGGGATGAGCAGTTCTTC.

V and J are TRBV19 and TRBJ1-1; D ambiguous. The germline gives CDR1 LNHDA, CDR2 SQIVND (reference sequence). The CDR3 is made up of 13 amino acids. Between the trimmed V and J ends, which lost 7 bases and 5 bases, there was a span of 14 bases. The CDR3 nucleotides read TGTGCCAGTAAGGTACCGAGAGGTACTGAAGCTTTCTTT. Translation gives CASKVPRGTEAFF.

The chain joins TRBV2 to TRBJ1-4; D remains unclear. This CDR3 spans 17 amino acids. Germline-derived CDR1 and CDR2 are SNHLY and FYNNEI. The V gene lost 4 bases and the J gene lost 0 bases, with 15 bases spanning the gap. CDR3 residues: CASSVFPLRATNEKLFF. The CDR3 nucleotides are TGTGCCAGCAGTGTTTTCCCCCTAAGAGCAACTAATGAAAAACTGTTTTTT.

The V and J genes are TRBV5-4 and TRBJ2-7; D is unclear. Trimming cost V 3 bases and J 7 bases, with 8 bases left between them. The CDR3 is 11 amino acids. Germline V gene data show CDR1 as SGHNT and CDR2 as YYREEE (reference sequence). CDR3 coding DNA: TGTGCCAGCAGCTCCAGTAAAGAGCAGTACTTC. Translating gives CASSSSKEQYF.